This T cell receptor beta chain came from a study of cytomegalovirus exposure and HLA in healthy donors. Trimming left V 8 bases short and J 4 bases short, with 16 bases between. The length of the CDR3 is 14 residues. The V gene's germline CDR1 is MNHEY and CDR2 SVGAGI. 13 Jbeta primers and 60 Vbeta primers were used for the PCR. Some clones are missing from TCRdb's copy, which holds only in-frame ones; the method was immunoSEQ multiplex PCR. With 70,000 to 100,000 clones in the sample, the ten largest clones hold 5.5% to 6.5%. The origin of this receptor is a girl aged 10-17 years in good health and CMV-seropositive. The specimen was PBMCs. The V and J genes are TRBV6-5 and TRBJ2-3, with D possibly matching TRBD1 (7 bases). The CDR3 spells CASCRGARPDTQYF. Here the CDR3 DNA reads TGTGCCAGCTGCAGGGGGGCGCGGCCAGATACGCAGTATTTT.